These T cell receptor beta chains were read from a single sample in a study of cytomegalovirus exposure and HLA in healthy donors. Assay: immunoSEQ multiplex PCR; the TCRdb copy retains only in-frame clones and omits some. In the table there are approximately 150,000 clones, 80% to 90% of which are singletons. Sample: PBMCs. These receptors came from a man between 18 and 35 years old in good health and CMV-seropositive. CDR3s include the opening cysteine and the closing phenylalanine or tryptophan. The D gene is left open where the match is weak. Only some rows state a clone size, as once, few, many or a class for expanded clones.

cdr3_length: 14
j_call: TRBJ1-3
clone_size: -
d_call: -
v_call: TRBV10-3
cdr3_nt: TGTGCCGCAGGACAGTTGAGCTCTGGAAACACCATATATTTT
cdr3_aa: CAAGQLSSGNTIYF

cdr3_length: 17
j_call: TRBJ2-2
clone_size: -
d_call: TRBD1
v_call: TRBV30
cdr3_nt: TGTGCCTGGAGTAGGGACAGGGGAGGTAAAAACACCGGGGAGCTGTTTTTT
cdr3_aa: CAWSRDRGGKNTGELFF

cdr3_length: 16
j_call: TRBJ2-3
clone_size: -
d_call: TRBD1
v_call: TRBV4-2
cdr3_nt: TGTGCCAGCAGCCAAGTTAAGGGACAGGGGCCAGATACGCAGTATTTT
cdr3_aa: CASSQVKGQGPDTQYF

cdr3_length: 17
j_call: TRBJ2-5
clone_size: -
d_call: TRBD2
v_call: TRBV7-9
cdr3_nt: TGTGCCAGCAGCTTAACTGGCACTAGCGGGAGAGCAGAGACCCAGTACTTC
cdr3_aa: CASSLTGTSGRAETQYF

cdr3_length: 14
j_call: TRBJ1-5
clone_size: -
d_call: TRBD1
v_call: TRBV19
cdr3_nt: TGTGCCACTCTCGACAGGGGGAGTAATCAGCCCCAGCATTTT
cdr3_aa: CATLDRGSNQPQHF

cdr3_length: 14
j_call: TRBJ1-1
clone_size: once
d_call: TRBD1
v_call: TRBV6-5
cdr3_nt: TGTGCCAGCAGCGCAGGGGGCGGGGACACTGAAGCTTTCTTT
cdr3_aa: CASSAGGGDTEAFF

cdr3_length: 16
j_call: TRBJ2-7
clone_size: -
d_call: TRBD2
v_call: TRBV28
cdr3_nt: TGTGCCAGCAGTTTTTCCCTAGCGGGGCTTTCCTACGAGCAGTACTTC
cdr3_aa: CASSFSLAGLSYEQYF

cdr3_length: 13
j_call: TRBJ2-7
clone_size: -
d_call: -
v_call: TRBV5-1
cdr3_nt: TGCGCCAGCAGTCCTACAAGCGGCTACGAGCAGTACTTC
cdr3_aa: CASSPTSGYEQYF

cdr3_length: 14
j_call: TRBJ1-2
clone_size: -
d_call: -
v_call: TRBV10-3
cdr3_nt: TGTGCCATCAGTGGTGTTGAGGAGGGCTATGGCTACACCTTC
cdr3_aa: CAISGVEEGYGYTF

cdr3_length: 13
j_call: TRBJ2-1
clone_size: few
d_call: TRBD2
v_call: TRBV6-1
cdr3_nt: TGTGCCAGCACGACTAGCGATGACAATGAGCAGTTCTTC
cdr3_aa: CASTTSDDNEQFF

cdr3_length: 14
j_call: TRBJ1-3
clone_size: -
d_call: -
v_call: TRBV5-4
cdr3_nt: TGTGCCAGCAGCTTGGCCGGGGCTGGAAACACCATATATTTT
cdr3_aa: CASSLAGAGNTIYF

cdr3_length: 14
j_call: TRBJ2-7
clone_size: -
d_call: TRBD1
v_call: TRBV2
cdr3_nt: TGTGCCAGCAGCTCAGGGGGTGGTGTCTACGAGCAGTACTTC
cdr3_aa: CASSSGGGVYEQYF

cdr3_length: 15
j_call: TRBJ2-7
clone_size: -
d_call: TRBD2
v_call: TRBV28
cdr3_nt: TGTGCCATCAATCGGGGGGGGCGTAGCTCCTACGAGCAGTACTTC
cdr3_aa: CAINRGGRSSYEQYF

cdr3_length: 14
j_call: TRBJ2-3
clone_size: -
d_call: -
v_call: TRBV7-9
cdr3_nt: TGTGCCAGCAGCCTCTCGTTGAGCACAGATACGCAGTATTTT
cdr3_aa: CASSLSLSTDTQYF

cdr3_length: 14
j_call: TRBJ1-4
clone_size: once
d_call: -
v_call: TRBV4-2
cdr3_nt: TGTGCCAGCAGCACCGGGACAATAAGTGAAAAACTGTTTTTT
cdr3_aa: CASSTGTISEKLFF

cdr3_length: 14
j_call: TRBJ2-1
clone_size: -
d_call: TRBD2
v_call: TRBV6-4
cdr3_nt: TGTGCCAGCAGTTCTAGCGGGGGCTACAATGAGCAGTTCTTC
cdr3_aa: CASSSSGGYNEQFF